This T cell receptor (beta chain) was profiled in a study of T cell repertoires in cytomegalovirus infection. Study as a whole: Recently described HLA-C-restricted plus well-studied HLA-B-restricted CMV epitopes were used. Matching HLA type and CMV infection were both indicated by public TCR beta signatures. The study's findings and limits: Pooled public TCR beta family frequency picked out CMV carriers with the relevant HLA. CMV-specific TCR beta clonotypes restricted by HLA-C dominated the ex vivo response.

MiXCR, applied by TCRdb to the reads, yields one record per CDR3 protein. The table lists roughly 570,000 distinct CDR3 sequences, over 35% of them singletons. Germline V gene sequence: CDR1 SGHTA, CDR2 FQGNSA. The CDR3 is 15 amino acids. Trimming left V 5 bases short and J 5 bases short, with 18 bases between. This clonotype was seen repeatedly, ten times or more. The antigen is undetermined. The sample in question was cultured PBMCs, obtained from culture after CMV antigen stimulation. The clonotype comes from a human donor in good health (CMV status not recorded). Some clones in this sample may be carry-over from other donors' samples. The chain links TRBV7-2 to TRBJ1-1; D uncertain. The CDR3 sequence: CASSVVGGSGTEAFF. The DNA of the CDR3 is TGTGCCAGCAGCGTGGTAGGTGGGTCGGGGACTGAAGCTTTCTTT.